This entry features one TCR beta chain sequence. Its antigen remains unknown. The record originates from a study of cytomegalovirus exposure and HLA in healthy donors. As for the study in general: There were tens of millions of unique TCRs (from HLA-typed donors) in an early data release.

Study-level findings and limits: A likely sequencing artifact accounted for one observed cluster of highly shared sequence variants.

There are 16 residues in the CDR3. V shed 1 base, J shed 3 bases, and the junction held 2 bases outside the gene matches. Per germline, CDR1 SGHAT and CDR2 FQDESV (reference sequence). Use of 60 Vbeta and 13 Jbeta primers characterized the PCR. Assay: immunoSEQ multiplex PCR; the TCRdb copy retains only in-frame clones and omits some. The data show 95,000 to 150,000 clones, roughly 65% seen once. Sequenced sample: PBMCs. The V call is TRBV11-1, the J call TRBJ2-5; 13 nucleotides align to TRBD2. The TCR comes from a man between 40 and 49 years old in good health and CMV-seropositive. The CDR3 here is CASSLGGLAGEETQYF. CDR3 DNA sequence: TGTGCCAGCAGCTTAGGCGGACTAGCGGGGGAAGAGACCCAGTACTTC.